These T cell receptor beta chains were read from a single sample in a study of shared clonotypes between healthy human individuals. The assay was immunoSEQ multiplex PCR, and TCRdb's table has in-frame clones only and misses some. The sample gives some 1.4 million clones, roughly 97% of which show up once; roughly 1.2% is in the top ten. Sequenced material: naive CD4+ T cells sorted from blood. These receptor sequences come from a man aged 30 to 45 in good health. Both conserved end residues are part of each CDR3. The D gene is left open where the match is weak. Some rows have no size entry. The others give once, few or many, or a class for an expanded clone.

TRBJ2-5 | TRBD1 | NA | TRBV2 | CASRAGGRETQYF | TGTGCCAGCAGAGCAGGGGGCAGAGAGACCCAGTACTTC
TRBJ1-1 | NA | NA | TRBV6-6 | CASSYSVGERPEAFF | TGTGCCAGCAGTTACTCGGTGGGGGAAAGGCCTGAAGCTTTCTTT
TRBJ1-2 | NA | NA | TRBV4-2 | CASSQASPGSGYTF | TGTGCCAGCAGCCAAGCCTCCCCGGGTAGCGGCTACACCTTC
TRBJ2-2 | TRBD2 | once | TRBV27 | CASSPLSGRAYTGELFF | TGTGCCAGCAGTCCGCTCAGCGGGAGGGCCTACACCGGGGAGCTGTTTTTT
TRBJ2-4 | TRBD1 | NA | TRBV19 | CASSTPRTGFHIQYF | TGTGCCAGTAGTACCCCTCGGACAGGGTTTCACATTCAGTACTTC
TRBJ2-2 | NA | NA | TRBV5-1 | CASSLGQFTGELFF | TGCGCCAGCAGCTTGGGGCAGTTCACCGGGGAGCTGTTTTTT
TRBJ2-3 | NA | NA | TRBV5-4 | CASQVDASTDTQYF | TGTGCCAGTCAGGTAGACGCTAGCACAGATACGCAGTATTTT
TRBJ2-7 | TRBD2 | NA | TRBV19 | CASTTSASGDFFQYF | TGTGCCAGTACCACCTCGGCTAGCGGCGACTTTTTCCAGTACTTC
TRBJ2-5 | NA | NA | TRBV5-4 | CASSSVYQETQYF | TGTGCCAGCAGCTCGGTCTACCAAGAGACCCAGTACTTC
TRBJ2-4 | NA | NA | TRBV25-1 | CASSDAGPGAKNIQYF | TGTGCCAGCAGTGACGCGGGGCCCGGAGCCAAAAACATTCAGTACTTC
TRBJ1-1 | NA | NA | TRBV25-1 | CASSSVGWNTEAFF | TGTGCCAGCAGTTCTGTGGGGTGGAACACTGAAGCTTTCTTT
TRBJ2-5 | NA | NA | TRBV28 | CASRSGVSETQYF | TGTGCCAGCAGATCGGGAGTCTCAGAGACCCAGTACTTC
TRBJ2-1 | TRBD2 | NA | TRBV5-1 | CASSAGGRWDEQFF | TGCGCCAGCAGTGCGGGCGGGAGGTGGGATGAGCAGTTCTTC
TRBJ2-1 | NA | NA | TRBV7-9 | CASSFSNEQFF | TGTGCCAGCAGCTTCTCCAATGAGCAGTTCTTC
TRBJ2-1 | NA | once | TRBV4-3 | CASSLFGQRPGHDEQFF | TGCGCCAGCAGCCTCTTTGGGCAAAGACCAGGGCACGATGAGCAGTTCTTC
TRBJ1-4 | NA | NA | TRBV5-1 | CASSWRGEKLFF | TGCGCCAGCAGCTGGAGGGGTGAAAAACTGTTTTTT
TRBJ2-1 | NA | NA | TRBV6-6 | CASSYRKDEQFF | TGTGCCAGCAGTTACCGTAAAGATGAGCAGTTCTTC
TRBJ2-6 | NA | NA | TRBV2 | CAGRDSGANVLTF | TGTGCCGGGCGTGACTCTGGGGCCAACGTCCTGACTTTC
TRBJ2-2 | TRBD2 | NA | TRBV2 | CASSPRLAGTGELFF | TGTGCCAGCAGTCCTCGACTAGCGGGGACCGGGGAGCTGTTTTTT
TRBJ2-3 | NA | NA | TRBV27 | CASTPGQGNSRDTQYF | TGTGCCAGCACCCCTGGTCAGGGGAACTCTAGGGATACGCAGTATTTT
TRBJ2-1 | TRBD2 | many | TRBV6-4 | CASSDSSGSYNEQFF | TGTGCCAGCAGTGACTCTAGCGGGAGCTACAATGAGCAGTTCTTC
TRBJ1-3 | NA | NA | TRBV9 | CASSVAIGNTIYF | TGTGCCAGCAGCGTAGCAATCGGAAACACCATATATTTT
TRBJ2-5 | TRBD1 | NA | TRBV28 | CASSSRGTGKETQYF | TGTGCCAGCAGTTCCAGGGGGACGGGCAAAGAGACCCAGTACTTC
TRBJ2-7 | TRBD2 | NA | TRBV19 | CATSSGRQGEQYF | TGTGCCACCTCTAGCGGGCGGCAGGGCGAGCAGTACTTC
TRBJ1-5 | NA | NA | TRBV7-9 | CASSRLGAEGNQPQHF | TGTGCCAGCAGCCGACTTGGGGCAGAGGGCAATCAGCCCCAGCATTTT
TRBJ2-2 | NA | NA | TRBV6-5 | CASRPLGNTGELFF | TGTGCCAGCAGGCCCCTTGGGAACACCGGGGAGCTGTTTTTT
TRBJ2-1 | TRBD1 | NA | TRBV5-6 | CASSLHGGTGPYNEQFF | TGTGCCAGCAGCTTGCACGGTGGGACAGGGCCCTACAATGAGCAGTTCTTC
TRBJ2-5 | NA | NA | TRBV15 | CATSRGDTFQETQYF | TGTGCCACCAGCAGGGGGGACACCTTCCAAGAGACCCAGTACTTC
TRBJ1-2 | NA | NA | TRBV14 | CASSLKQGYGYTF | TGTGCCAGCAGCCTAAAACAGGGCTATGGCTACACCTTC
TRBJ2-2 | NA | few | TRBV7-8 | CASSLMENGELFF | TGTGCCAGCAGCTTGATGGAGAACGGGGAGCTGTTTTTT
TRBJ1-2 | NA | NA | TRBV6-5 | CASTPTRGNYGYTF | TGTGCCAGCACCCCGACGAGGGGGAACTATGGCTACACCTTC
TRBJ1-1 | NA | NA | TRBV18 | CASSPEWATEAFF | TGTGCCAGCTCCCCCGAGTGGGCGACTGAAGCTTTCTTT
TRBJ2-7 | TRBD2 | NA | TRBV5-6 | CASRHPSGSMYEQYF | TGTGCCAGCAGACACCCTAGCGGGAGCATGTACGAGCAGTACTTC
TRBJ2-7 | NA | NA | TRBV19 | CASSIDYSYEQYF | TGTGCCAGTAGTATAGACTACAGCTACGAGCAGTACTTC
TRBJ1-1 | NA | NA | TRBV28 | CASSSPGLNTEAFF | TGTGCCAGCAGTTCTCCGGGGTTGAACACTGAAGCTTTCTTT
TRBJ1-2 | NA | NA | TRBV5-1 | CASSLSAGRGDSGYTF | TGCGCCAGCAGCTTGTCAGCGGGGAGGGGGGATTCTGGCTACACCTTC
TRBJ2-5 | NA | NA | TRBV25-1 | CASTITGRAETQYF | TGTGCCAGCACCATAACAGGGAGAGCGGAGACCCAGTACTTC
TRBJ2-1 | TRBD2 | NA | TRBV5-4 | CASSLYFSGRAANEQFF | TGTGCCAGCAGCTTGTACTTTAGCGGGAGGGCCGCCAATGAGCAGTTCTTC
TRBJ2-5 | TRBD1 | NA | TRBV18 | CASSPDRGVETQYF | TGTGCCAGCTCGCCGGACAGGGGGGTCGAGACCCAGTACTTC
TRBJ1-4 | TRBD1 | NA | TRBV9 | CASSGETGYNEKLFF | TGTGCCAGCAGCGGGGAGACAGGGTACAATGAAAAACTGTTTTTT
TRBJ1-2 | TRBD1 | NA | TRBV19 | CASSMGQVYGYTF | TGTGCCAGTAGTATGGGACAGGTCTATGGCTACACCTTC
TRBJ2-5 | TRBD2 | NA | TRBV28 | CASSLGRTSGLETQYF | TGTGCCAGCAGTTTAGGCCGGACTAGCGGCCTGGAGACCCAGTACTTC
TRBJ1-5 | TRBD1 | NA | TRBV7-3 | CASSPRDRERGFNQPQHF | TGTGCCAGCAGCCCTCGGGACAGGGAACGGGGTTTCAATCAGCCCCAGCATTTT
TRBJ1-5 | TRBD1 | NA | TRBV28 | CASSGDSFDSNQPQHF | TGTGCCAGCAGTGGGGACAGCTTCGATAGCAATCAGCCCCAGCATTTT
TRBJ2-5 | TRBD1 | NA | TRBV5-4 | CASSSAGTGGRETQYF | TGTGCCAGCAGCTCAGCCGGGACAGGGGGCAGAGAGACCCAGTACTTC
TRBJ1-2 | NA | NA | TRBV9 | CASSVRANYGYTF | TGTGCCAGCAGCGTCCGAGCTAACTATGGCTACACCTTC
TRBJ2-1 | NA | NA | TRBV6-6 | CASSYVQGDEQFF | TGTGCCAGCAGTTACGTGCAGGGCGATGAGCAGTTCTTC
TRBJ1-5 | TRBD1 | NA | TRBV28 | CASSLGTGATFNQPQHF | TGTGCCAGCAGCCTGGGGACAGGAGCCACATTCAATCAGCCCCAGCATTTT
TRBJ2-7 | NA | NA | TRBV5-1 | CASRPEISSYEQYF | TGCGCCAGCAGGCCGGAGATCAGCTCCTACGAGCAGTACTTC
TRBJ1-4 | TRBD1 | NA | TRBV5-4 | CASSLDPGQGLNGLFF | TGTGCCAGCAGCTTGGACCCGGGACAGGGGCTGAACGGACTGTTTTTT
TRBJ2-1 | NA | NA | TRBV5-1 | CASSLFSDEQFF | TGCGCCAGCAGCTTGTTTAGCGATGAGCAGTTCTTC
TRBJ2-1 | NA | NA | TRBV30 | CAWRAGRETYNEQFF | TGTGCCTGGAGGGCGGGACGGGAGACCTACAATGAGCAGTTCTTC